One and the same sample provided the 19 T cell receptor beta chains below, sequenced in a study of T cell responses to AZD1222 COVID-19 vaccine. Sequenced by immunoSEQ multiplex PCR; TCRdb stores in-frame clones only, minus some. The sample includes about 97,000 clones, 87% of them seen just once. The specimen comprised peripheral blood, sampled 28 days after the second AZD1222 dose. These receptors were collected from an adult who received the AZD1222 COVID-19 vaccine.

V gene TRBV28 combines with J gene TRBJ2-1, with unresolved D. From germline, CDR1 is MDHEN and CDR2 SYDVKM. The V end was cut by 3 bases, the J end by 10 bases, with 7 bases between. The length of the CDR3 is 11 residues. CDR3 in amino acids: CASSFFQEQFF. The CDR3 DNA is TGTGCCAGCAGTTTTTTCCAAGAGCAGTTCTTC.

The chain links TRBV2 to TRBJ2-7, with TRBD1 identical over 7 bases. The CDR3 extends over 14 amino acids. Germline V gives CDR1 SNHLY, CDR2 FYNNEI. With V trimmed by 5 bases and J by 5 bases, 9 bases remained unmatched. CDR3 coding DNA: TGTGCCAGCAGTCCGGACAGGAGAAGCAACGAGCAGTACTTC. Encoded protein: CASSPDRRSNEQYF.

V gene TRBV29-1 combines with J gene TRBJ2-3; the D is unclear. V shed 4 bases and J shed 0 bases, with 8 bases lying between them. The CDR3 has 13 residues. CDR1 and CDR2 (germline): SQVTM, ANQGSEA. In DNA form, the CDR3 reads TGCAGCGTTGTATCGTGGAGCACAGATACGCAGTATTTT. It specifies CSVVSWSTDTQYF.

The chain carries TRBV27 and TRBJ1-6; a possible D gene is TRBD1 (6 bases). This CDR3 spans 16 amino acids. Germline V CDR1 and CDR2: MNHEY, SMNVEV (reference sequence). The V end was cut by 2 bases, the J end by 10 bases, with 18 bases between. CDR3 region: CASSLIDGAGESPLHF. In DNA form, the CDR3 reads TGTGCCAGCAGTTTAATCGATGGGGCAGGGGAATCACCCCTCCACTTT.

V and J are TRBV12-3 or TRBV12-4 and TRBJ1-3, with no clear D. The CDR3 spans 11 residues. The germline V and J ends were trimmed by 8 bases and 0 bases, with 2 bases remaining between them. This CDR3 is CASGSGNTIYF. CDR3 nucleotides: TGTGCCAGCGGCTCTGGAAACACCATATATTTT.

CDR3 DNA sequence: TGTGCCAGCAGTCTCAGCGGGGGGAGAGAGACCCAGTACTTC. This sequence encodes CASSLSGGRETQYF. This rearrangement joins TRBV7-3 to TRBJ2-5, with 9 bases identical to TRBD2. The CDR3 has 14 amino acids. Unmatched junction bases numbered 6, after V lost 6 bases and J lost 4 bases. CDR1 SGHTA and CDR2 FQGTGA come from the germline V gene.

The chain recombines TRBV6-5 with TRBJ2-2; no firm D call. The CDR3 spans 15 residues. Between the trimmed V and J ends, which lost 8 bases and 1 base, there was a span of 14 bases. CDR1 is MNHEY, CDR2 SVGAGI, per germline. The CDR3 nucleotides are TGTGCCAGCGCCTTTCGGACGGTGAACACCGGGGAGCTGTTTTTT. Protein sequence: CASAFRTVNTGELFF.

The chain links TRBV30 to TRBJ1-6, with TRBD1 matching 8 bases. The germline V gene encodes CDR1 GTSNPN and CDR2 SVGIG (reference sequence). The CDR3 has 14 amino acids. Germline trimming cut 4 bases from V and 10 bases from J; bases unmatched to any gene: 9. The CDR3 reads CAWKGQGFWSPLHF. The CDR3 DNA reads TGTGCCTGGAAAGGACAGGGTTTTTGGTCACCCCTCCACTTT. Based on the CDR3 plus reference TRBV30 and TRBJ1-6, the full variable domain is SQTIHQWPATLVQPVGSPLSLECTVEGTSNPNLYWYRQAAGRGLQLLFYSVGIGQISSEVPQNLSASRPQDRQFILSSKKLLLSDSGFYLCAWKGQGFWSPLHFGNGTRLTVT.

The gene calls are TRBV2 and TRBJ1-1, with a tentative D call TRBD1 (6 bases). The V gene's germline CDR1 is SNHLY and CDR2 FYNNEI. V was clipped by 6 bases and J by 1 base, with 9 bases between them. The CDR3 runs to 13 residues. CDR3 nucleotide sequence: TGTGCCAGCAGAGCGGACAGGAACACTGAAGCTTTCTTT. Its translation: CASRADRNTEAFF.

This chain connects TRBV7-3 to TRBJ2-7; tentatively, D is TRBD1 (5 bases). The CDR3 length is 13 residues. Between the trimmed V and J ends, which lost 4 bases and 7 bases, there was a span of 14 bases. The germline CDR1 and CDR2 sequences are SGHTA and FQGTGA. CDR3 sequence (DNA): TGTGCCAGCAGCTCCCTCCAGGGTGGGGAGCAGTACTTC. Encoded protein: CASSSLQGGEQYF.

This clone occurred once. The chain uses TRBV2 and TRBJ1-3; D is undetermined. The V gene lost 3 bases and the J gene lost 2 bases, with 11 bases spanning the gap. Germline V gene data show CDR1 as SNHLY and CDR2 as FYNNEI. This CDR3 comprises 15 residues. CDR3 amino acids: CASSDSGVPGNTIYF. The CDR3 DNA follows: TGTGCCAGCAGTGATAGCGGGGTACCTGGAAACACCATATATTTT.

This chain uses TRBV6-5 with TRBJ2-2; weak D call: TRBD1 (5 bases). This CDR3 spans 15 amino acids. The V and J ends lost 2 bases and 0 bases respectively, with 7 bases between them. CDR1 and CDR2 (germline): MNHEY, SVGAGI. The CDR3 spells CASSYQGANTGELFF. DNA of the CDR3: TGTGCCAGCAGTTACCAGGGCGCGAACACCGGGGAGCTGTTTTTT.

The chain joins TRBV27 to TRBJ2-1; maybe TRBD2 (6 bases). The V gene's germline CDR1 is MNHEY and CDR2 SMNVEV (reference sequence). V lost 6 bases and J lost 7, with 16 bases in between. The CDR3 is made up of 14 amino acids. The CDR3 loop is CASRRLGEGNEQFF. For the CDR3, the DNA is TGTGCCAGCAGGCGACTAGGTGAGGGGAATGAGCAGTTCTTC.

Concerning this clone itself: Germline and junction disagree at one end, which may indicate a read error. The chain couples TRBV18 to TRBJ2-5, with D perhaps TRBD2 (7 bases). Germline V gene lookup returns CDR1 KGHSH and CDR2 LQKENI. The CDR3 has 16 amino acids. CDR3 DNA sequence: TGTGCCAGCTCCCCACTGGGGGGGGCTGGACAAGAGACCCAGTACTTC. It yields the protein CASSPLGGAGQETQYF.

The table lists this clone with a count of one. The chain uses TRBV6-1 and TRBJ1-6, with D hard to call. Germline V CDR1 and CDR2: MNHNS, SASEGT. The CDR3 covers 14 residues. V was trimmed by 1 base and J by 9 bases, leaving 10 bases between them. The CDR3 DNA reads TGTGCCAGCAGTGAAGGAGGGATCGGTTCACCCCTCCACTTT. Translated, it gives CASSEGGIGSPLHF.

CDR3 DNA: TGCGCCAGCAGCTTAGGGATACAGGGAAAGTATGGCTACACCTTC. This codes for CASSLGIQGKYGYTF. The rearrangement uses TRBV5-1 and TRBJ1-2; D is possibly TRBD1 (6 bases). V was clipped by 2 bases and J by 5 bases, with 16 bases between them. Germline V gene sequence: CDR1 SGHRS, CDR2 YFSETQ. The CDR3 has 15 amino acids.

The chain has TRBV11-2 and TRBJ2-3; the D gene is possibly TRBD2 (6 bases). CDR1 is SGHAT, CDR2 FQNNGV, per germline. This CDR3 spans 16 amino acids. V was clipped by 5 bases and J by 4 bases, with 19 bases between them. The CDR3 DNA sequence: TGTGCCAGCAGCCCCGGGGACCGGAGGGCCTCAGATACGCAGTATTTT. Translated, it gives CASSPGDRRASDTQYF.

The V call is TRBV24-1, the J call TRBJ2-5; possible D gene TRBD1, 5 bases. V lost 3 bases, J lost 10 bases, and 17 bases lay in between. The CDR3 extends over 14 amino acids. Germline loops: CDR1 KGHDR, CDR2 SFDVKD. The CDR3 nucleotides read TGTGCCACCAGTGATGCCCGCAGGGTTGGGGACCAGTACTTC. It translates to CATSDARRVGDQYF.

The J gene is TRBJ2-1, the V gene TRBV9; D may be TRBD1 (5 bases). V was clipped by 0 bases and J by 7 bases, with 11 bases between them. The CDR3 extends over 14 amino acids. Per the germline V gene, CDR1 is SGDLS and CDR2 is YYNGEE. In nucleotides, the CDR3 is TGTGCCAGCAGCGTAGCCCAGGGTCGTAATGAGCAGTTCTTC. As protein: CASSVAQGRNEQFF.